This T cell receptor beta chain was identified during a study of cytomegalovirus exposure and HLA in healthy donors. The CDR3 loop spans 14 amino acids. The J segment lost 6 bases and the V segment lost 4 bases, leaving 8 bases of the junction unmatched. Germline CDR1 SGDLS, CDR2 YYNGEE. Vbeta (60) and Jbeta (13) primers were used in the PCR. Assay used: immunoSEQ multiplex PCR; TCRdb lists only in-frame clones, some missing. The sample comprises 40,000 or so clones, approximately 60% of which are singletons, and about 8.5% rests with the top ten. V usage is TRBV9 and J usage is TRBJ1-2, with TRBD1 matching over 8 bases. Sequenced material: PBMCs. The sequence was obtained from a human donor in good health. CDR3 in amino acids: CASSHPDRVHGYTF. The CDR3 DNA follows: TGTGCCAGCAGCCACCCGGACAGGGTACATGGCTACACCTTC.